These 17 T cell receptor beta chains were all obtained from the same sample, sequenced in a study of T cell clonality in common variable immunodeficiency. Study-wide results and limits: Reportedly, TCR beta sequences from common variable immunodeficiency showed fewer deletions and N-nucleotide insertions.

These receptors have no identified antigens. This table comes from immunoSEQ multiplex PCR, and its TCRdb copy is limited to in-frame clones, with some not included. The sample has 28,000 or so clones, none seen only once. Sequencing input: peripheral blood mononuclear cells. Every receptor here comes from a human donor with common variable immunodeficiency.

This clone has a count of ten or more. The read finishes 3 residues shy of the CDR3 end, and the germline J gene is used to complete it. The chain is built from TRBV14 and TRBJ2-3; possible D gene TRBD1, 6 bases. CDR1 SGHDN and CDR2 FVKESK come from the germline V gene. There are 13 residues in the CDR3. The CDR3 bases that were read are TGTGCCAGCAGCCCCTTCGCCCAGGGGACG. It specifies CASSPFAQGT. The complete CDR3 reads CASSPFAQGTQYF.

In its sample, this clone was seen many times. The junction departs from the called germline gene at one end, perhaps through a read error. CDR3 sequence reads: CASSQDRGDEQYF. CDR3 DNA (partial): TGCGCCAGCAGCCAAGATCGCGGGGACGAG. The J gene is TRBJ2-7, the V gene TRBV4-2; D might be TRBD2 (6 bases). The CDR3 extends 3 residues past the end of the read, so its final part is completed from the germline J gene. The germline CDR1 and CDR2 sequences are LGHNA and YNFKEQ. The CDR3 runs to 13 residues.

This clone has only a few counts. The read ends 3 residues before the CDR3 terminus; that terminus is restored from the germline J gene. The chain is built from TRBV5-1 and TRBJ2-1; D uncertain. The CDR3 contains 14 residues. V lost 1 base to trimming and J lost 5 bases, with 10 bases between them. CDR1 is SGHRS, CDR2 YFSETQ, per germline. The CDR3 is CASSLRGRDNEQFF. Partial CDR3 DNA: TGCGCCAGCAGCTTGCGTGGTAGAGACAATGAG. Full variable domain (missing parts from reference TRBV5-1 and TRBJ2-1): KAGVTQTPRYLIKTRGQQVTLSCSPISGHRSVSWYQQTPGQGLQFLFEYFSETQRNKGNFPGRFSGRQFSNSRSEMNVSTLELGDSALYLCASSLRGRDNEQFFGPGTRLTVL.

This clone was counted at least ten times. At one end the junction does not follow the germline gene, possibly because of a read error. The CDR3 end lies 3 residues beyond the end of the read and is filled in from the germline J gene. This chain connects TRBV30 to TRBJ1-1; D gene uncertain. The CDR3 totals 11 residues. Germline loops: CDR1 GTSNPN, CDR2 SVGIG (reference sequence). CDR3: CARRGNTEAFF. The part of the CDR3 DNA that was read is TGTGCCAGGAGAGGGAACACTGAA.

This clone turned up a few times. The read terminates 3 residues before the CDR3 end, so the remaining end is supplied by the germline J gene. This chain connects TRBV2 to TRBJ1-1; the D gene is possibly TRBD1 (5 bases). Germline V CDR1 and CDR2: SNHLY, FYNNEI. V was pared by 5 bases and J by 1 base, with 11 bases between. CDR3 length: 14 residues. CDR3 sequence: CASSRFDRNTEAFF. The sequenced part of the CDR3 DNA is TGTGCCAGCAGTAGATTCGACAGGAACACTGAA.

The CDR3 DNA, read in part, is TGTGCCAGCAGTTACTTCGACACCGAGTACGAG. Amino acids: CASSYFDTEYE. The whole CDR3 reads CASSYFDTEYEQYF. The rearrangement uses TRBV6-2 or TRBV6-3 and TRBJ2-7, with unresolved D. The CDR3 end is not reached by the read, which stops 3 residues before it; the germline J gene fills it in. Trimming pared 1 base from V and 4 bases from J, leaving 11 bases between. The CDR3 runs to 14 residues. The germline CDR1 and CDR2 sequences are MNHEY and SVGEGT.

Ten or more counts support this clone. The read ends 3 residues early relative to the CDR3; the germline J gene fills the gap. This chain uses TRBV7-2 with TRBJ2-3; 11 bases agree with TRBD2. Germline V gene lookup returns CDR1 SGHTA and CDR2 FQGNSA. V lost 6 bases, J lost 6 bases, and 8 bases stayed unmatched. The CDR3 is 15 amino acids. The part of the CDR3 DNA that was read is TGTGCCAGCAGTGACCTAGCGGGGGGCGGTGATACG. This encodes CASSDLAGGGDT. The complete CDR3 reads CASSDLAGGGDTQYF.

This clone was seen ten or more times. The read halts 3 residues ahead of the CDR3 end, with the missing end drawn from the germline J gene. The chain carries TRBV4-2 and TRBJ1-1; D is perhaps TRBD1 (5 bases). There are 18 residues in the CDR3. Germline V gives CDR1 LGHNA, CDR2 YNFKEQ. V was cut by 3 bases and J by 0 bases, with 20 bases left in between. The CDR3 loop is CASSQGYRQPTMNTEAFF. Partial CDR3 DNA: TGTGCCAGCAGCCAGGGATACCGACAGCCAACAATGAACACTGAA.

This clone was picked up many times. The CDR3 end lies 3 residues beyond the end of the read and is filled in from the germline J gene. The chain is built from TRBV20-1 and TRBJ2-3, with TRBD2 identical over 8 bases. The germline CDR1 and CDR2 sequences are DFQATT and SNEGSKA (reference sequence). The trim removed 6 bases at V and 2 bases at J, leaving 7 bases unmatched. The CDR3 spans 14 residues. The CDR3 protein is CSAPGLGNTDTQYF. The CDR3 bases that were read are TGCAGTGCACCGGGACTAGGAAACACAGATACG.

This clone was counted ten times or more. The sequenced fragment ends 3 residues before the CDR3 boundary, so the rest is inferred from the germline J gene. The chain combines TRBV29-1 with TRBJ2-1; the D is unclear. Trimming left V 4 bases short and J 9 bases short, with 19 bases between. The CDR3 sequence is 14 residues long. The V gene's germline CDR1 is SQVTM and CDR2 ANQGSEA. The CDR3 sequence: CSVALIRGKGEQFF. The sequenced part of the CDR3 DNA is TGCAGCGTTGCCCTAATCCGAGGAAAGGGTGAG.

This clone was counted ten times or more. The CDR3 end lies 3 residues beyond the end of the read and is filled in from the germline J gene. The chain is built from TRBV20-1 and TRBJ2-1; 11 bases are a match to TRBD2. CDR3 length: 14 residues. V lost 3 bases, J lost 6 bases, and 4 bases stayed unmatched. The germline V gene has CDR1 DFQATT and CDR2 SNEGSKA (reference sequence). The chain's CDR3 is CSARNSGRVNEQFF. The CDR3 bases that were read are TGCAGTGCTAGGAATAGCGGGAGGGTCAATGAG.

This clone has at least ten counts. The CDR3 end falls 3 residues outside the read, so it is completed with the germline J gene. This sequence joins TRBV5-1 and TRBJ2-3; D is perhaps TRBD2 (6 bases). V lost 2 bases, J lost 2 bases, and 18 bases lay in between. CDR3 length equals 17 residues. Germline V gene data show CDR1 as SGHRS and CDR2 as YFSETQ. The part of the CDR3 DNA that was read is TGCGCCAGCAGCTTAGCCCTTGTTGGGACTTACACAGATACG. Residues: CASSLALVGTYTDT. The complete CDR3 protein is CASSLALVGTYTDTQYF.

This clone was observed many times. The read falls 3 residues short of the CDR3 end, and the missing part is taken from the germline J gene. The chain combines TRBV2 with TRBJ1-3; unclear D gene. Germline CDR1 SNHLY, CDR2 FYNNEI. The CDR3 runs 12 residues. The CDR3 reads CASSIDAGVIYF. The DNA read from the CDR3 is TGTGCCAGCAGCATCGATGCGGGAGTT.

Ten or more counts support this clone. The read ends 3 residues shy of where the CDR3 ends; the end is completed using the germline J gene. The V gene is TRBV30, the J gene TRBJ2-5; perhaps TRBD2 as D (5 bases). The CDR3 runs to 14 residues. Between the trimmed V and J ends, which lost 4 bases and 2 bases, there was a span of 14 bases. Germline V gives CDR1 GTSNPN, CDR2 SVGIG (reference sequence). CDR3 DNA, as far as it was read: TGTGCCTGGACCCGGCCCGGGGATCAAGAGACC. Translated: CAWTRPGDQET. The full CDR3 sequence reads CAWTRPGDQETQYF.

This clone was seen only a few times. The CDR3 end falls 3 residues outside the read, so it is completed with the germline J gene. Other nucleotide sequences in the sample specify the same CDR3. J is TRBJ2-7 and V is TRBV7-2; 8 nucleotides line up with TRBD2. The CDR3 length is 15 residues. V was clipped by 5 bases and J by 3 bases; unmatched bases: 9. Looked up from germline, CDR1 is SGHTA and CDR2 is FQGNSA. The CDR3 here is CASSRSGSGIYEQYF. CDR3 DNA, as far as it was read: TGTGCCAGCAGCCGGTCGGGTAGCGGGATCTACGAG.

In its sample, this clone was seen many times. The read terminates 3 residues ahead of where the CDR3 ends, so the germline J gene completes it. The chain uses TRBV7-2 and TRBJ2-3; tentative D call: TRBD2 (6 bases). The V end lost 5 bases, the J end lost 2 bases, and 14 bases lay between the germline ends. Germline CDR1 SGHTA, CDR2 FQGNSA. CDR3 length equals 15 residues. The part of the CDR3 DNA that was read is TGTGCCAGCAGCCTCCAAGGACTAACCACAGATACG. Protein sequence: CASSLQGLTTDT. The whole CDR3 reads CASSLQGLTTDTQYF. The full variable domain, with the rest looked up from reference TRBV7-2 and TRBJ2-3, is GAGVSQSPSNKVTEKGKDVELRCDPISGHTALYWYRQSLGQGLEFLIYFQGNSAPDKSGLPSDRFSAERTGGSVSTLTIQRTQQEDSAVYLCASSLQGLTTDTQYFGPGTRLTVL.

This clone came up many times. The read ends 3 residues before the CDR3 terminus; that terminus is restored from the germline J gene. This chain links TRBV29-1 with TRBJ2-3; a possible D gene is TRBD2 (5 bases). Trimming shortened V by 1 base and J by 1 base, and 12 bases separated the two germline ends. The V gene's germline CDR1 is SQVTM and CDR2 ANQGSEA. This CDR3 is built from 15 residues. The CDR3 reads CSVEGWAGGTDTQYF. Partial CDR3 DNA: TGCAGCGTTGAAGGGTGGGCGGGTGGCACAGATACG.